This T cell receptor beta chain originates from a study of human T cells and chemical hapten exposure (dated by TCRdb to 2020 to 2022). In the study overall: For sensitization, 2% DPC in acetone was applied to a roughly 2 cm by roughly 2 cm area of upper inner arm skin. Throughout the approximately 25-week study period, patients were also given weekly therapeutic DPC doses on the scalp. The study tracked peripheral blood TCR repertoire changes in vivo during primary and secondary sensitization to the hapten diphenylcyclopropenone (DPC) in alopecia patients. Patch testing on the upper back used Finn chambers containing 0.01% DPC, with scoring done after 6 days according to International Contact Dermatitis Research Group standards. Blood for TCR sequencing was provided by twenty-nine alopecia patients at one to four time points (pre-sensitization, 2, 6 and 24 weeks). Libraries were pooled for sequencing, and per-sample TCR yields varied mainly because of small differences in library volumes within the pool. The patient cohort, mostly female, included alopecia areata with under or over 50% scalp involvement, alopecia totalis and alopecia universalis. Blood was sampled from patients pre-sensitization (week 0) and at 2, 6 and about 24 weeks after DPC sensitization.

The meaning of the sample's time point label: patch test 1, 2 weeks after DPC sensitization. Taken with the paper, the label for treatment or condition translates to: therapeutic diphenylcyclopropenone sensitization with weekly scalp DPC. At every patch-test visit, the blood draw took place before the patch test was put on. Eligible patients were aged 18 to 70, diagnosed with alopecia, deemed suitable for DPC therapy, and excluded if pregnant. Total RNA was extracted from unfractionated whole blood collected in Tempus Blood RNA tubes. Libraries were constructed by RACE. Sequenced on a NextSeq 500. Library preparation attached unique molecular identifiers to individual cDNA molecules for quantitative, reproducible TCR counting. From each blood RNA sample, both TCR alpha and TCR beta chains were sequenced. As for the original processing: A median of roughly 98,000 TCRs per sample was observed, with a range of about 23,224 to 690,600. V, J and CDR3 annotation of the TCR reads was performed with the Decombinator software suite. For the PS versus PT1 abundance plots, all samples were subsampled to the same number of TCRs (28,000). TCRs were defined as expanded if absent before sensitization and observed at least eight times at the 2-week time point. TCRdb reran the public reads through fastp at Q25 and MiXCR, keeping productive beta chains. For every CDR3 protein sequence, its rows merge into one entry that carries the most common genes and DNA. The authors' filters were not applied to this entry. This sample is represented by 180,000 or so distinct CDR3 sequences; about 15% of them were singletons. The ten largest clones take up 1.7% of the sample.

The full study reports these points: DPC sensitization did not change how many TCRs were above 1 in 1000 frequency, and no evidence was found of alterations in global repertoire structure. All patients had alopecia, a presumed autoimmune disease, so their immune response might differ from that of healthy individuals. After repeated subsampling, the strength of the expansion versus patch-test correlation and the threshold at which it became significant changed. Patch test score was positively correlated with the number of PT1 expanded TCRs, with significance at thresholds 8, 16 and 32 but not at 4. Compared with pre-sensitization or healthy control sets, expanded TCRs formed significantly more large CDR3 similarity clusters, which is consistent with antigen-driven responses.

Comments on this clonotype: Its antigen target is currently unknown. No much larger clone exists at a distance of one base, and base qualities are not known.

The trim is 6 bases for V and 5 bases for J, with a gap of 14 bases between the germline ends. The CDR3 goes from the cysteine to the phenylalanine over 14 residues. Of the read, only the CDR3 DNA is kept; its 42 bases are in frame from base 1. CDR1 and CDR2 were assigned from the germline V gene as ENHRY and SYGVKD. The source is a woman aged 25 to 39 with alopecia areata. Some clones in this sample may be carry-over from other donors' samples. Sequences were derived from whole blood, sampled in connection with sensitization to the hapten diphenylcyclopropenone (DPC). The chain is made from TRBV10-3 and TRBJ1-5, and TRBD1 may be the D gene, going by 6 matching bases. In nucleotide form, the sequence is TGTGCCATCAGCCGGGGGGGGCCCGATCAGCCCCAGCATTTT. Protein translation: CAISRGGPDQPQHF.